The clone carrying this T cell receptor beta chain was seen many times. Its antigen is unknown. These data come from a study of T cells in Graves' hyperthyroidism and ophthalmopathy. RNA transcripts served as the template for amplifying TCR beta CDR3 regions. RT-PCR in the first round (using the HTBI primer set) targeted the TCR CDR3. A single record per CDR3 protein comes from TCRdb applying MiXCR to the multiplex PCR reads. This table holds roughly 240,000 distinct CDR3 sequences, around 25% found once. General study results and limits: Patients with ophthalmopathy were separated from those with stable hyperthyroidism by a 13 V-J model.

Per germline, CDR1 SGHRS and CDR2 YFSETQ. The CDR3 contains 15 residues. Trimming cost V 0 bases and J 0 bases, with 10 bases left between them. The sequencing input was blood. This TCR came from a woman aged 40-49 years with Graves' ophthalmopathy. The rearrangement uses TRBV5-1 and TRBJ2-7; tentatively, D is TRBD2 (6 bases). The CDR3 reads CASSLDRGISYEQYF. The CDR3 bases are TGCGCCAGCAGCTTGGATCGGGGGATCTCCTACGAGCAGTACTTC.